This TCR beta chain was documented in a study of cytomegalovirus exposure and HLA in healthy donors. In germline, CDR1 is SGHRS, CDR2 YFSETQ. CDR3 length: 16 residues. The study, taken as a whole, reports: Some V segments, TRBV6-2 and TRBV6-3 among them, were indistinguishable and were therefore excluded. Usually a TCR sequence was rare, but some public TCRs were found in many donors. A few chains tied to CMV proved CMV antigen-specific in vitro. For TCR beta chains, V- and J-gene trimming was later linked to a missense DCLRE1C variant.

PCR amplification relied on 60 Vbeta primers (plus 13 Jbeta primers). Profiled with immunoSEQ multiplex PCR; TCRdb holds only in-frame clones, not every one. The sample carries more than 95,000 clones, approximately 80% recorded once. Comment on this clone: The antigen remains unidentified.

What was sequenced was PBMCs. The chain combines TRBV5-1 with TRBJ2-5, with TRBD1 identical over 12 bases. The end of the DNA aligns better with TRBJ2-7, so the J call may be wrong. This receptor was obtained from a woman aged 35 to 49 in good health and CMV-seropositive. The CDR3 is CASSTSPGQGAHEQYF. CDR3 bases: TGCGCCAGCAGCACAAGCCCGGGACAGGGGGCTCACGAGCAGTACTTC.